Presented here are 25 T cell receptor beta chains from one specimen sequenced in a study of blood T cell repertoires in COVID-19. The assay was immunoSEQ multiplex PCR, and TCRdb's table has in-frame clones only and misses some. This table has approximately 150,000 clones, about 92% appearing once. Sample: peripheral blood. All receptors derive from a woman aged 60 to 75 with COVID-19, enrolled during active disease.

CDR3 sequence: CASSINGNTEAFF. DNA for the CDR3: TGTGCCAGTAGTATCAACGGGAACACTGAAGCTTTCTTT. This chain joins TRBV19 and TRBJ1-1; D gene ambiguous. The CDR3 consists of 13 residues. The germline CDR1 and CDR2 sequences are LNHDA and SQIVND (reference sequence). The V and J ends lost 3 bases and 1 base respectively, with 6 bases between them. The entire variable domain, with the rest obtained from reference TRBV19 and TRBJ1-1, is as follows: DGGITQSPKYLFRKEGQNVTLSCEQNLNHDAMYWYRQDPGQGLRLIYYSQIVNDFQKGDIAEGYSVSREKKESFPLTVTSAQKNPTAFYLCASSINGNTEAFFGQGTRLTVV.

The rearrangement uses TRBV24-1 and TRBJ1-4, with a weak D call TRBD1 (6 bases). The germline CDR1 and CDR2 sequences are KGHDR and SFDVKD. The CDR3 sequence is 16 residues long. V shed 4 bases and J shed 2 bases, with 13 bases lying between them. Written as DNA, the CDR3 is TGTGCCACCAGTGAAACTACAGGGCAGACTAATGAAAAACTGTTTTTT. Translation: CATSETTGQTNEKLFF.

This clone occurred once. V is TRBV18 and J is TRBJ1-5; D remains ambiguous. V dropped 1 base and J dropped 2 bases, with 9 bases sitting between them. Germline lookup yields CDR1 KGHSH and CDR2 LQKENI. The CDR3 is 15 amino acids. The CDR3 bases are TGTGCCAGCTCACCACTGGGCATGGGCAATCAGCCCCAGCATTTT. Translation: CASSPLGMGNQPQHF.

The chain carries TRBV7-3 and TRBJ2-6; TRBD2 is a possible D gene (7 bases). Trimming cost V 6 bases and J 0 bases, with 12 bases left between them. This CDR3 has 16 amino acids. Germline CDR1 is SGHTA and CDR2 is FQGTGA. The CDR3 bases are TGTGCCAGCAGGGCGGGGGCGAGCTCTGGGGCCAACGTCCTGACTTTC. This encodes CASRAGASSGANVLTF.

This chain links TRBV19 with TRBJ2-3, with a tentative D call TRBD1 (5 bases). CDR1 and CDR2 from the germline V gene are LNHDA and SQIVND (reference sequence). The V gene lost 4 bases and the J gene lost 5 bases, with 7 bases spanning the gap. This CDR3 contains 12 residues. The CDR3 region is CASSTRVDTQYF. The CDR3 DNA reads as TGTGCCAGTAGTACCAGGGTAGATACGCAGTATTTT.

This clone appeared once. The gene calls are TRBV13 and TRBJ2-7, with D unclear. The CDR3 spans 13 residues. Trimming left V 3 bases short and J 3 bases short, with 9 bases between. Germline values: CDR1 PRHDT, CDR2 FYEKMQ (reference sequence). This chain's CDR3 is CASSLPGGYEQYF. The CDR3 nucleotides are TGTGCCAGCAGCTTGCCCGGCGGCTACGAGCAGTACTTC.

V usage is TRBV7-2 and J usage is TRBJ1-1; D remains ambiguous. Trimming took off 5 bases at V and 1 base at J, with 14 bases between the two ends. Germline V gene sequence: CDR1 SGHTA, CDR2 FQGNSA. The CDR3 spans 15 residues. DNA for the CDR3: TGTGCCAGCAGCCAAATAGCTCGGGGGAACACTGAAGCTTTCTTT. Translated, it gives CASSQIARGNTEAFF.

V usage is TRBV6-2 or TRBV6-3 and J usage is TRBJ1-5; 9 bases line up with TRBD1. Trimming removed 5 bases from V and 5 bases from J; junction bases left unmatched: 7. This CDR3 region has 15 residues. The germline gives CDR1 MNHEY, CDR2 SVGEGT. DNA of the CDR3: TGTGCCAGCAGTGATACAGGGGGCGCGGATCAGCCCCAGCATTTT. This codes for CASSDTGGADQPQHF.

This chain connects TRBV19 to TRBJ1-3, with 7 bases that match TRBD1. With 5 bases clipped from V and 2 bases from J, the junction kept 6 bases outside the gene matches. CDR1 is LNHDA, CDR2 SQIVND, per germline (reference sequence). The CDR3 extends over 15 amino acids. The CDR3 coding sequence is TGTGCCAGTAGTGCCACAGGGGCGACTGGAAACACCATATATTTT. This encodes CASSATGATGNTIYF.

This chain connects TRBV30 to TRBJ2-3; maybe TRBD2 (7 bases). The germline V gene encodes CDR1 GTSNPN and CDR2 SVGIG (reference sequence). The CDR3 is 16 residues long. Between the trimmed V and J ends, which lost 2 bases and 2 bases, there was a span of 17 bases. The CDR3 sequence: CAWSTSRGGATDTQYF. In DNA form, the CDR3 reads TGTGCCTGGAGTACTTCAAGGGGGGGGGCCACAGATACGCAGTATTTT.

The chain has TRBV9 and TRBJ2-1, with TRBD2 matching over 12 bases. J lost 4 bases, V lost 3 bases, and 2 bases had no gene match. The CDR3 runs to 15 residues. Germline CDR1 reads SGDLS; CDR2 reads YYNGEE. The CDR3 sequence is CASSEGLAGYNEQFF. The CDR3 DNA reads TGTGCCAGCAGCGAGGGACTAGCGGGTTACAATGAGCAGTTCTTC.

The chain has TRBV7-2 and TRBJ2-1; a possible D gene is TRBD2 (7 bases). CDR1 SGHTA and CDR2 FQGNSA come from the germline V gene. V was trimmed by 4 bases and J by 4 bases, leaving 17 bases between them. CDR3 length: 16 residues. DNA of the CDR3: TGTGCCAGCAGCTCCAGGGGAGGGGTCCTATACAATGAGCAGTTCTTC. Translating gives CASSSRGGVLYNEQFF.

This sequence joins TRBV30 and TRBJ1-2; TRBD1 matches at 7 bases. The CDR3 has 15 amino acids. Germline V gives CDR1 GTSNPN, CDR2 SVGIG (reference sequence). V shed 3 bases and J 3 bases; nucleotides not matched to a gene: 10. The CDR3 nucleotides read TGTGCCTGGAGGGCCCGACGAACAGGGGACTATGGCTACACCTTC. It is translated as CAWRARRTGDYGYTF. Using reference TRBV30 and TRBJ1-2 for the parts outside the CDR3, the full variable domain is SQTIHQWPATLVQPVGSPLSLECTVEGTSNPNLYWYRQAAGRGLQLLFYSVGIGQISSEVPQNLSASRPQDRQFILSSKKLLLSDSGFYLCAWRARRTGDYGYTFGSGTRLTVV.

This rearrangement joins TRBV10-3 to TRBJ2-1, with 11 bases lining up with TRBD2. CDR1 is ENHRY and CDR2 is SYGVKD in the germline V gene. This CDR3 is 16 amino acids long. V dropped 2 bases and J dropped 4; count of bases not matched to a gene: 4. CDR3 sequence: CAISERLAGGYNEQFF. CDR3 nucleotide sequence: TGTGCCATCAGTGAGCGGCTAGCGGGGGGTTACAATGAGCAGTTCTTC.

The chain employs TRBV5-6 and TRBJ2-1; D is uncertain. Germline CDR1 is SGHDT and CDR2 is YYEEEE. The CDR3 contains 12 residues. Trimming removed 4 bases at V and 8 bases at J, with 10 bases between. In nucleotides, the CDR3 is TGTGCCAGCAGCCCCGATCGGGATGAGCAGTTCTTC. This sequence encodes CASSPDRDEQFF.

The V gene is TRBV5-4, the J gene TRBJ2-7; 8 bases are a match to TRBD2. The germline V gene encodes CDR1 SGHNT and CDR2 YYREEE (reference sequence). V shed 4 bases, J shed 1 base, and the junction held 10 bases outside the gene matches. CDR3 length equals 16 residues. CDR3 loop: CASSPRSGGRSYEQYF. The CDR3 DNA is TGTGCCAGCAGCCCCCGAAGCGGGGGCCGGTCCTACGAGCAGTACTTC.

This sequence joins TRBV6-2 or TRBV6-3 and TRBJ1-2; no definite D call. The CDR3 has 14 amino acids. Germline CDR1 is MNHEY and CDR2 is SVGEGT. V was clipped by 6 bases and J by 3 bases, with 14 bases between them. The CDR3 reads CASSDKGEDYGYTF. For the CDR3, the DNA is TGTGCCAGCAGCGACAAGGGAGAAGACTATGGCTACACCTTC.

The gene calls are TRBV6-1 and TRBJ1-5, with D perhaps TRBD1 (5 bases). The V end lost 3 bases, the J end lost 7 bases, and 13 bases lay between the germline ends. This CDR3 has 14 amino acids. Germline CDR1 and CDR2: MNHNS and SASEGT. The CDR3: CASSDPRAGQPQHF. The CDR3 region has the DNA TGTGCCAGCAGTGACCCCAGGGCCGGCCAGCCCCAGCATTTT.

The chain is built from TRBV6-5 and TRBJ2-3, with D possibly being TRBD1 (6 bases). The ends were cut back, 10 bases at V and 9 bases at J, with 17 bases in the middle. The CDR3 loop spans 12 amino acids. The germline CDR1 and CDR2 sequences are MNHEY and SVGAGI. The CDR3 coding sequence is TGTGCCATCTTCGTGGGGGCCCAAACGCAGTATTTT. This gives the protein CAIFVGAQTQYF.

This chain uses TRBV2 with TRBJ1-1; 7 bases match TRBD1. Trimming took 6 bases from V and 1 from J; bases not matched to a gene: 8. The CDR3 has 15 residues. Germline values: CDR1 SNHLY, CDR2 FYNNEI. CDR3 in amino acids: CASRPDRESNTEAFF. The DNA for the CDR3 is TGTGCCAGCAGACCAGACAGGGAGTCGAACACTGAAGCTTTCTTT. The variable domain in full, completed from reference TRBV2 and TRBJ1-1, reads EPEVTQTPSHQVTQMGQEVILRCVPISNHLYFYWYRQILGQKVEFLVSFYNNEISEKSEIFDDQFSVERPDGSNFTLKIRSTKLEDSAMYFCASRPDRESNTEAFFGQGTRLTVV.

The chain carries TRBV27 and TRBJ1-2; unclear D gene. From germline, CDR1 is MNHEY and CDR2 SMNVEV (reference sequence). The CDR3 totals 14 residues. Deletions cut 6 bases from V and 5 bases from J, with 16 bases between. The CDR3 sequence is CASRLRGSLYGYTF. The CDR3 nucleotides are TGTGCCAGCAGACTAAGAGGATCTCTTTATGGCTACACCTTC.

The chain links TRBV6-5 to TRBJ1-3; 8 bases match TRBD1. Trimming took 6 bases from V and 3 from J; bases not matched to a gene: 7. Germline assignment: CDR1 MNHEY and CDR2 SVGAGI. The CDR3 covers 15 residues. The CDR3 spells CASRVQGEDGNTIYF. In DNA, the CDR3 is TGTGCCAGCAGGGTACAGGGGGAGGATGGAAACACCATATATTTT.

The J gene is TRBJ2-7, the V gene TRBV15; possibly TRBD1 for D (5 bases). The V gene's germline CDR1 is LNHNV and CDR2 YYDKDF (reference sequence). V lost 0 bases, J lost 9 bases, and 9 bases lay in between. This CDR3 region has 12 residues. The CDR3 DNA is TGTGCCACCAGCAGAGATACAGGACCGCAGTACTTC. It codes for CATSRDTGPQYF.

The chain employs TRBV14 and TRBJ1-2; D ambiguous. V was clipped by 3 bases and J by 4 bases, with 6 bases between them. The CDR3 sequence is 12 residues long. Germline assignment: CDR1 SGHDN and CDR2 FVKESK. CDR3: CASSQQAYGYTF. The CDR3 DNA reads TGTGCCAGCAGCCAGCAAGCCTATGGCTACACCTTC.

CDR3: CASSTRDRDFNQPQHF. The CDR3 DNA reads TGTGCCAGTAGTACAAGGGACAGGGATTTCAATCAGCCCCAGCATTTT. The chain joins TRBV19 to TRBJ1-5, with TRBD1 matching over 9 bases. Losses at the gene ends were 4 bases for V and 3 bases for J; bases not matched to a gene: 7. Per germline, CDR1 LNHDA and CDR2 SQIVND (reference sequence). The length of the CDR3 is 16 residues.